The entry that follows covers one T cell receptor beta chain sequence. These data originate in a study of blood T cell repertoires in COVID-19. The CDR3 length is 15 residues. Losses at the gene ends were 5 bases for V and 7 bases for J; bases not matched to a gene: 9. The germline CDR1 and CDR2 sequences are SEHNR and FQNEAQ (reference sequence). The table came from immunoSEQ multiplex PCR; TCRdb's copy has only in-frame clones and leaves some out. The data hold under 300,000 clones, with about 87% observed a single time. This receptor was obtained from a woman aged 65 to 85 with active or convalescent COVID-19. What was sequenced was peripheral blood. The chain is built from TRBV7-9 and TRBJ1-1; 11 bases fit TRBD1. CDR3 DNA sequence: TGTGCCAGCAGCCAAGAAGGACAGGGGGCAGGTGAAGCTTTCTTT. Translation: CASSQEGQGAGEAFF.